This entry features one T cell receptor (beta chain) sequence. The repertoire was sequenced with immunoSEQ multiplex PCR; TCRdb's copy has only in-frame clones and lacks some. The table has just over 95,000 clones, approximately 85% seen once; the top ten hold 3.5% to 4%. These data originate in a study of OX40 agonist ivuxolimab in advanced cancers. Study details: The study enrolled dose-escalation patients with hepatocellular carcinoma, melanoma, renal cell or head and neck cancer.

The sequencing used CD4+ or CD8+ T cells sorted from blood, collected in a trial of the OX40 agonist ivuxolimab. This clonotype originated in an adult with an advanced solid tumor such as melanoma, head and neck, liver or kidney cancer.

The CDR3 sequence is CASSFGETGELFF. DNA for the CDR3: TGTGCCAGCAGTTTTGGGGAAACCGGGGAGCTGTTTTTT. The J gene is TRBJ2-2, the V gene TRBV27, with D unresolved. Germline-derived CDR1 and CDR2 are MNHEY and SMNVEV (reference sequence). Trimming removed 3 bases from V and 5 bases from J, with 7 bases in between. CDR3 size: 13 residues.